The TCR beta chain described here comes from a study of post-analysis software for immune sequencing data. As for the study in general: The disease courses covered relapsing-remitting, secondary progressive and progressive-relapsing multiple sclerosis. Study-wide results and caveats: When the samples were clustered directly with F measure, those that had been prepared in the same batch showed strong co-clustering. A few TRBV segments appeared more often in patients than in controls, and TRBV5-6, TRBV5-1 and TRBV20-1 were among these. Multiple sclerosis patients had significantly lower normalized Chao1 diversity than controls.

Germline V CDR1 and CDR2: LGHDT, YNNKEL (reference sequence). This CDR3 has 16 residues. With 1 base removed from V and 6 bases from J, the gap between germline ends came to 19 bases. About this clonotype itself: Its antigen is still unknown.

cDNA libraries for TCR beta contained unique molecular identifiers. From roughly 1 to 10 million T cells, 400,000 to 550,000 cDNA molecules were obtained. TCRdb analysed the PCR reads with MiXCR anew, one entry per CDR3 protein. The sample holds 800,000 to 950,000 distinct CDR3 sequences, about 57% seen once. This receptor was obtained from a girl aged 5 to 17 with multiple sclerosis. This sequence joins TRBV3-1 and TRBJ2-7; D not certain. Sequenced input: blood. DNA for the CDR3: TGTGCCAGCAGCCAAGGGGGTACCCTCCTCGAAGGCGAGCAGTACTTC. This encodes CASSQGGTLLEGEQYF.